The 11 T cell receptor beta chains below were found in one sample sequenced in a study of shared clonotypes between healthy human individuals. Data came from immunoSEQ multiplex PCR; TCRdb stores just in-frame clones and leaves some out. The sample carries approximately 1.4 million clones, 98% recorded once. The sample consisted of naive CD4+ T cells sorted from blood. Subset of the sample: CD45RA+ positively selected. These receptors were collected from a young man in good health.

This chain joins TRBV6-1 and TRBJ2-7; the D gene could be TRBD1 or TRBD2 (5 bases each). The CDR3 runs 13 residues. Trimming removed 6 bases at V and 7 bases at J, with 16 bases between. Germline lookup yields CDR1 MNHNS and CDR2 SASEGT. DNA for the CDR3: TGTGCCAGCAGACACGTTTTGAGGGGAGAGCAGTACTTC. Protein product: CASRHVLRGEQYF.

V and J are TRBV6-6 and TRBJ2-7, with TRBD1 as a possible D gene (5 bases). Germline loops: CDR1 MNHNY, CDR2 SVGAGI (reference sequence). The CDR3 covers 14 residues. V shed 5 bases and J shed 2 bases, with 13 bases lying between them. CDR3 bases: TGTGCCAGCAGTCCGGACATCGCAGCCTACGAGCAGTACTTC. Translating gives CASSPDIAAYEQYF.

The rearrangement joins TRBV5-1 to TRBJ2-3, with D perhaps TRBD2 (6 bases). The ends were cut back, 0 bases at V and 5 bases at J, with 10 bases in the middle. Germline lookup yields CDR1 SGHRS and CDR2 YFSETQ. The CDR3 consists of 14 residues. CDR3 bases: TGCGCCAGCAGCTTGGACTGGGAGGTAGATACGCAGTATTTT. It specifies CASSLDWEVDTQYF.

This chain's CDR3 is CASSPYSNQPQHF. As DNA, the CDR3 is TGTGCCAGCAGCCCTTATAGCAATCAGCCCCAGCATTTT. V usage is TRBV7-8 and J usage is TRBJ1-5, with D unresolved. The germline V gene has CDR1 SGHVS and CDR2 FQNEAQ. This CDR3 has 13 amino acids. The germline V and J ends were trimmed by 5 bases and 0 bases, with 5 bases remaining between them.

This rearrangement joins TRBV9 to TRBJ1-4; D gene unclear. Trimming took off 1 base at V and 6 bases at J, with 10 bases between the two ends. The CDR3 is 14 residues long. Germline V gene lookup returns CDR1 SGDLS and CDR2 YYNGEE. For the CDR3, the DNA is TGTGCCAGCAGCGTACGGGCGGTGGATGAAAAACTGTTTTTT. This codes for CASSVRAVDEKLFF.

CDR3 protein: CSVAWGKDEQFF. As DNA, the CDR3 is TGCAGCGTGGCCTGGGGGAAGGATGAGCAGTTCTTC. The chain carries TRBV29-1 and TRBJ2-1, with D perhaps being TRBD1 or TRBD2 (5 bases each). The CDR3 totals 12 residues. The V end was cut by 6 bases, the J end by 8 bases, with 14 bases between. Germline values: CDR1 SQVTM, CDR2 ANQGSEA.

V usage is TRBV10-1 and J usage is TRBJ1-1, with D possibly being TRBD1 (5 bases). CDR3 length equals 19 residues. Germline CDR1 reads WNHNN; CDR2 reads SYGVQD (reference sequence). V lost 1 base and J 0 bases, leaving 21 bases between the germline ends. CDR3: CASSEFKSRGRQMNTEAFF. The CDR3 coding sequence is TGCGCCAGCAGTGAGTTTAAGTCGAGGGGTAGACAAATGAACACTGAAGCTTTCTTT.

The genes are TRBV5-5 and TRBJ2-4; maybe TRBD2 (6 bases). V dropped 4 bases and J dropped 8 bases, with 10 bases sitting between them. This CDR3 region has 12 residues. Germline V gene lookup returns CDR1 SGHKS and CDR2 YYEKEE (reference sequence). CDR3 region: CASSPPGDIQYF. In DNA, the CDR3 is TGTGCCAGCAGCCCCCCGGGGGACATTCAGTACTTC.

The genes are TRBV11-1 and TRBJ1-2, with TRBD1 matching over 9 bases. This CDR3 has 15 residues. Germline-derived CDR1 and CDR2 are SGHAT and FQDESV (reference sequence). The ends lost 5 bases at V and 4 bases at J; junction bases unmatched: 8. This CDR3 reads CASSARDREGYGYTF. In nucleotides, the CDR3 is TGTGCCAGCAGCGCTCGGGACAGGGAGGGCTATGGCTACACCTTC. The variable domain in full, with the rest retrieved from reference TRBV11-1 and TRBJ1-2, is EAEVAQSPRYKITEKSQAVAFWCDPISGHATLYWYRQILGQGPELLVQFQDESVVDDSQLPKDRFSAERLKGVDSTLKIQPAELGDSAMYLCASSARDREGYGYTFGSGTRLTVV.

This sequence joins TRBV9 and TRBJ1-2; D is ambiguous. Trimming pared 4 bases from V and 8 bases from J, leaving 15 bases between. This CDR3 has 13 residues. Germline CDR1 and CDR2: SGDLS and YYNGEE. The CDR3 DNA sequence: TGTGCCAGCAGCCCAAAGACCGAACGCGGCTACACCTTC. This sequence encodes CASSPKTERGYTF.

This rearrangement joins TRBV5-4 to TRBJ2-7; maybe TRBD2 (5 bases). Germline CDR1 is SGHNT and CDR2 is YYREEE (reference sequence). The CDR3 is 14 amino acids. V lost 4 bases and J 2 bases, leaving 13 bases between the germline ends. The CDR3 DNA is TGTGCCAGCAGCCATACTAGGAACCCCTACGAGCAGTACTTC. Its translation: CASSHTRNPYEQYF.